This TCR beta chain stems from a study of blood T cell repertoires in COVID-19 (dated by TCRdb to about 2020). Regarding the complete study: Samples covering the acute and convalescent phases of COVID-19 were provided by collaborators in the United States, Italy and Spain. The prospective study material was composed of cDNA or gDNA derived from T cells, B-cell-depleted T cells, or PBMCs. Deeply sampled blood TCRbeta repertoires from subjects exposed to, actively infected with, or recovered from COVID-19 were included in the dataset. A freely available public database, intended as a resource for researchers studying the immune response to SARS-CoV-2, is where the repertoires were released. Samples came from the ongoing ImmuneRACE study (first 160 participants) plus 1,254 subjects from 6 global collaborators. The sample metadata nearly always contained a de-identified subject ID, COVID-19 status, age in years and sex. HLA class I and class II types, where available, came from metadata supplied by the sample provider rather than from assay-based typing.

The germline V gene (reference sequence) yields LGHDT for CDR1 and YNNKEL for CDR2. CDR3 length: 17 amino acids, cysteine to phenylalanine. Only the CDR3 DNA is retained, 51 bases long and in frame from the first base. Trimming costs V 1 base and J 4 bases, and their ends lie 16 bases apart. TCRbeta CDR3 regions were amplified from genomic DNA by means of the immunoSEQ Assay, a bias-controlled multiplex PCR. Per the original workflow: The number of nucleated cells in each sample was estimated from the amplification of reference gene primers within the assay. Sequence reads were collapsed and filtered to measure the absolute abundance of every unique TCRbeta CDR3 rearrangement. Productive Simpson clonality was computed per sample as the square root of Simpson's diversity index over productive rearrangements. The clones in this table, taken by TCRdb from immuneACCESS, are in-frame only. Not every clone is retained; where verified, under half of the shortfall comes from an unresolved V gene, and the cause of the rest is unknown. Clone size and the V and J calls come from that table; the DNA yielded D and trimming. The sample table contains roughly 390,000 clones; only one count was recorded for less than 85% of them. Roughly 3.6% of the sample comes from the top ten.

Collaborating institutions collected whole blood in K2EDTA tubes following their own protocols. Collaborator samples were shipped for TCRbeta analysis as frozen whole blood, isolated PBMCs, or DNA extracted from either sample type. General conclusions and limits of the study: How much clinical and demographic metadata was included differed by source and by participant, and the metadata was provided uncurated.

Worth noting for this clone: What antigen it recognizes has not been identified. No much larger clone is present one base from it, and per-base qualities are unavailable.

The clonotype was recovered from a woman younger than 30 with acute or convalescent COVID-19. Sequenced sample: peripheral blood. The chain links TRBV3-1 (or the pseudogene TRBV3-2) with TRBJ1-4; matching of 5 bases hints at TRBD1 as the D gene. The CDR3 reads as follows: CASSQAGLVGLNEKLFF. Read as DNA, the sequence is TGTGCCAGCAGCCAAGCCGGTCTAGTGGGACTTAATGAAAAACTGTTTTTT.